This passage covers 3 T cell receptor beta chains from one sample sequenced in a study of blood T cell repertoires in COVID-19. Measured with immunoSEQ multiplex PCR; TCRdb has only the in-frame clones, and not every one. The sample yields about 280,000 clones, 88% seen once. Sequencing used peripheral blood. The receptors originated from a woman aged 30 to 39 with COVID-19, enrolled during active disease.

This clone came up once. The rearrangement uses TRBV15 and TRBJ2-4; weak D call: TRBD2 (7 bases). Germline V lookup: CDR1 LNHNV, CDR2 YYDKDF (reference sequence). The CDR3 length is 14 residues. V lost 5 bases and J lost 4, with 12 bases in between. CDR3: CATSVGGAKNIQYF. The CDR3 DNA sequence: TGTGCCACCAGCGTAGGGGGGGCAAAAAACATTCAGTACTTC.

The chain has TRBV3-1 (or the pseudogene TRBV3-2) and TRBJ1-6, with D possibly TRBD1 on 5 matching bases. V was pared by 0 bases and J by 5 bases, with 17 bases between. Germline CDR1 reads LGHDT; CDR2 reads YNNKEL (reference sequence). CDR3 length: 18 amino acids. CDR3 nucleotide sequence: TGTGCCAGCAGCCAAGAGTTTGGAAGGGGTGGTGATAATTCACCCCTCCACTTT. Its translation: CASSQEFGRGGDNSPLHF.

CDR3 amino acids: CASSLANRNTEAFF. The CDR3 DNA follows: TGTGCCAGCAGCTTAGCAAATAGGAACACTGAAGCTTTCTTT. The J gene is TRBJ1-1, the V gene TRBV7-9; D call uncertain. The germline V gene encodes CDR1 SEHNR and CDR2 FQNEAQ (reference sequence). The CDR3 is made up of 14 amino acids. Trimming cost V 0 bases and J 1 base, with 6 bases left between them.